The 20 T cell receptor beta chains below come from one sample, sequenced in a study of shared clonotypes between healthy human individuals. CD45RO-negative CD8 cells positively selected for CCR7 made up the naive population, which excluded terminally differentiated effector memory CD45RA+ cells. TCRdb's copy holds only in-frame clones and misses some; the assay was immunoSEQ multiplex PCR. The profile shows roughly 1,800,000 clones, about 95% of them singletons. The sample comprised naive CD8+ T cells sorted from blood. The receptors were gathered from a man between 18 and 29 years old in good health.

The chain carries TRBV29-1 and TRBJ1-4; 8 bases fit TRBD1. The germline V gene has CDR1 SQVTM and CDR2 ANQGSEA. This CDR3 region has 17 residues. Unmatched junction bases numbered 10, after V lost 3 bases and J lost 1 base. CDR3 nucleotides: TGCAGCGTTGATTGGGGCAGGGGGCTCCAAACTAATGAAAAACTGTTTTTT. The encoded protein is CSVDWGRGLQTNEKLFF.

This sequence joins TRBV28 and TRBJ2-1; D may be TRBD2 (5 bases). Germline CDR1 and CDR2: MDHEN and SYDVKM. The CDR3 sequence is 16 residues long. V was trimmed by 3 bases and J by 1 base, leaving 13 bases between them. Here the CDR3 reads CASSFRSGASYNEQFF. For the CDR3, the DNA is TGTGCCAGCAGTTTTCGGAGCGGAGCTTCCTACAATGAGCAGTTCTTC.

The rearrangement links TRBV7-2 to TRBJ2-7; D is possibly TRBD1 or TRBD2 (6 bases each). This CDR3 comprises 15 residues. Germline V gene data show CDR1 as SGHTA and CDR2 as FQGNSA. Trimming took off 0 bases at V and 4 bases at J, with 13 bases between the two ends. The DNA of the CDR3 is TGTGCCAGCAGCTTAGCTGGGGGGCCCCCATACGAGCAGTACTTC. This gives the protein CASSLAGGPPYEQYF.

The rearrangement joins TRBV28 to TRBJ1-1, with a weak D call TRBD1 (5 bases). The CDR3 is made up of 15 amino acids. Deletions cut 3 bases from V and 1 base from J, with 12 bases between. Germline assignment: CDR1 MDHEN and CDR2 SYDVKM. CDR3 sequence (DNA): TGTGCCAGCAGTTTTCCCGGGACTGAGAACACTGAAGCTTTCTTT. Its translation: CASSFPGTENTEAFF.

The chain joins TRBV27 to TRBJ1-5, with D perhaps TRBD1 (5 bases). The ends were cut back, 5 bases at V and 7 bases at J, with 18 bases in the middle. Germline V lookup: CDR1 MNHEY, CDR2 SMNVEV (reference sequence). This CDR3 spans 15 amino acids. The CDR3 is CASSGPGLEGQPQHF. For the CDR3, the DNA is TGTGCCAGCAGTGGACCGGGCCTAGAGGGGCAGCCCCAGCATTTT.

The gene calls are TRBV10-3 and TRBJ1-1; no clear D gene. Trimming cost V 6 bases and J 5 bases, with 13 bases left between them. The CDR3 covers 13 residues. The germline V gene encodes CDR1 ENHRY and CDR2 SYGVKD. CDR3 nucleotides: TGTGCCATCAGGACTGACATAGGTACTGAAGCTTTCTTT. Amino acid sequence: CAIRTDIGTEAFF.

The chain combines TRBV11-2 with TRBJ2-5; D call uncertain. CDR1 and CDR2 from the germline V gene are SGHAT and FQNNGV. V was shortened by 2 bases and J by 2 bases, with 15 bases between the two germline ends. The CDR3 has 16 residues. CDR3 nucleotide sequence: TGTGCCAGCAGCTTACTCGGGCAGACCCTACAAGAGACCCAGTACTTC. Its translation: CASSLLGQTLQETQYF.

This clone appeared a single time. The chain joins TRBV14 to TRBJ2-7; TRBD1 aligns across 8 bases. V lost 2 bases, J lost 2 bases, and 8 bases stayed unmatched. Germline CDR1 SGHDN, CDR2 FVKESK. This CDR3 has 16 residues. CDR3 in DNA: TGTGCCAGCAGCCAAAACAAGGACAGGGCCACCTACGAGCAGTACTTC. This sequence encodes CASSQNKDRATYEQYF.

The chain uses TRBV28 and TRBJ1-6, with TRBD1 identical over 9 bases. Germline V gene sequence: CDR1 MDHEN, CDR2 SYDVKM. V dropped 2 bases and J dropped 2; count of bases not matched to a gene: 4. The CDR3 is 17 amino acids. The CDR3 loop reads CASSLTTGGTYNSPLHF. The CDR3 nucleotides read TGTGCCAGCAGTTTAACCACAGGGGGCACCTATAATTCACCCCTCCACTTT.

This chain links TRBV6-5 with TRBJ2-3; D is undetermined. The CDR3 runs to 13 residues. V lost 8 bases to trimming and J lost 2 bases, with 11 bases between them. Germline CDR1 reads MNHEY; CDR2 reads SVGAGI. The CDR3: CASRPGNTDTQYF. CDR3 DNA: TGTGCCAGCCGGCCAGGAAACACAGATACGCAGTATTTT.

The genes are TRBV5-4 and TRBJ2-3; D gene ambiguous. The CDR3 runs 15 residues. Trimming took off 6 bases at V and 0 bases at J, with 14 bases between the two ends. Germline values: CDR1 SGHNT, CDR2 YYREEE (reference sequence). The CDR3 region has the DNA TGTGCCAGCAAAGGACCAGACTCTAGCACAGATACGCAGTATTTT. This gives the protein CASKGPDSSTDTQYF. Variable domain in full (rest from reference TRBV5-4 and TRBJ2-3): ETGVTQSPTHLIKTRGQQVTLRCSSQSGHNTVSWYQQALGQGPQFIFQYYREEENGRGNFPPRFSGLQFPNYSSELNVNALELDDSALYLCASKGPDSSTDTQYFGPGTRLTVL.

This clone has only one observation. This chain uses TRBV9 with TRBJ2-5; TRBD2 matches at 11 bases. The V gene's germline CDR1 is SGDLS and CDR2 YYNGEE. This CDR3 has 16 residues. V was pared by 4 bases and J by 5 bases, with 10 bases of the junction left unmatched. CDR3 amino acids: CASSSSGGALMETQYF. DNA for the CDR3: TGTGCCAGCAGCAGTAGCGGGGGGGCCCTAATGGAGACCCAGTACTTC.

This clone has just one count. The chain uses TRBV6-5 and TRBJ2-1; D is uncertain. With 6 bases removed from V and 8 bases from J, the gap between germline ends came to 14 bases. The germline CDR1 and CDR2 sequences are MNHEY and SVGAGI. The CDR3 extends over 13 amino acids. CDR3 region: CASRWRRADEQFF. The CDR3 DNA is TGTGCCAGCAGGTGGCGCCGGGCGGATGAGCAGTTCTTC.

The rearrangement uses TRBV7-6 and TRBJ1-5, with 7 bases aligning to TRBD1. The CDR3 sequence is 15 residues long. J lost 2 bases, V lost 5 bases, and 6 bases had no gene match. CDR1 is SGHVS, CDR2 FNYEAQ, per germline. In nucleotides, the CDR3 is TGTGCCAGCAGCCATCGACAGGGAGGCAATCAGCCCCAGCATTTT. Its protein is CASSHRQGGNQPQHF.

This clone was recorded once. J is TRBJ2-2 and V is TRBV29-1; 8 bases match TRBD1. The CDR3 covers 14 residues. The germline V gene has CDR1 SQVTM and CDR2 ANQGSEA. Unmatched junction bases numbered 5, after V lost 3 bases and J lost 5 bases. CDR3 coding DNA: TGCAGCGTTGAGGTGCAGGGGGCTACCGGGGAGCTGTTTTTT. This translates into CSVEVQGATGELFF.

The rearrangement joins TRBV7-9 to TRBJ2-1, with TRBD2 matching 9 bases. Per germline, CDR1 SEHNR and CDR2 FQNEAQ (reference sequence). With V trimmed by 5 bases and J by 5 bases, 16 bases remained unmatched. This CDR3 is 18 amino acids long. CDR3 amino acids: CASSPNSRGGINHNEQFF. The CDR3 DNA reads as TGTGCCAGCAGCCCTAACTCGCGGGGGGGCATTAACCACAATGAGCAGTTCTTC.

The chain combines TRBV11-2 with TRBJ2-2, with D uncertain. The CDR3 extends over 16 amino acids. CDR1 is SGHAT, CDR2 FQNNGV, per germline. Deletions cut 5 bases from V and 5 bases from J, with 18 bases between. The CDR3 coding sequence is TGTGCCAGCAGCCAGCCCGGGCGGAGCGATACCGGGGAGCTGTTTTTT. It codes for CASSQPGRSDTGELFF.

V usage is TRBV7-9 and J usage is TRBJ1-1; 12 bases map to TRBD1. Germline assignment: CDR1 SEHNR and CDR2 FQNEAQ (reference sequence). The CDR3 consists of 18 residues. V was clipped by 4 bases and J by 0 bases; unmatched bases: 9. The chain's CDR3 is CASSSDSGTGGLNTEAFF. DNA for the CDR3: TGTGCCAGCAGCTCGGACTCCGGGACAGGGGGCCTGAACACTGAAGCTTTCTTT. The full variable domain, with the rest looked up from reference TRBV7-9 and TRBJ1-1, is DTGVSQNPRHKITKRGQNVTFRCDPISEHNRLYWYRQTLGQGPEFLTYFQNEAQLEKSRLLSDRFSAERPKGSFSTLEIQRTEQGDSAMYLCASSSDSGTGGLNTEAFFGQGTRLTVV.

Only one count was recorded for this clone. This chain links TRBV4-3 with TRBJ2-1; 7 nucleotides match TRBD2. V gave up 1 base and J gave up 3 bases; unmatched junction bases: 15. The germline V gene encodes CDR1 LGHNA and CDR2 YSLEER. CDR3 length equals 19 residues. CDR3 residues: CASSQVSGPDLLNYNEQFF. The CDR3 DNA follows: TGCGCCAGCAGCCAAGTTAGCGGGCCCGACTTACTTAACTACAATGAGCAGTTCTTC.

This chain uses TRBV27 with TRBJ1-5, with a possible D match to TRBD1 (5 bases). The V end lost 5 bases, the J end lost 4 bases, and 18 bases lay between the germline ends. CDR3 length: 16 amino acids. Germline CDR1 reads MNHEY; CDR2 reads SMNVEV (reference sequence). CDR3 sequence reads: CASSPSPGVLNQPQHF. CDR3 DNA sequence: TGTGCCAGCAGTCCGTCCCCGGGGGTTCTGAATCAGCCCCAGCATTTT.